This T cell receptor beta chain originates from a study of response to subunit inactivated influenza vaccine. Germline V lookup: CDR1 MNHNS, CDR2 SASEGT. V was trimmed by 6 bases and J by 3 bases, leaving 14 bases between them. CDR3 length equals 15 residues. A single record per CDR3 protein comes from TCRdb applying MiXCR to the RT-PCR reads. The sample includes approximately 530,000 distinct CDR3 sequences, about 7.2% seen only once; the top ten take around 14%. A remark on this clonotype: Its specificity is not known.

General observations from the study: Researchers suggested that each seasonal influenza vaccination recruits few new T cells.

This sequence originates from a man aged 45-69 years who received an inactivated influenza vaccine. The chain carries TRBV6-1 and TRBJ1-4; D ambiguous. Sequenced material: PBMCs from blood, taken 23 months after vaccination. DNA for the CDR3: TGTGCCAGCAGGAACCAGCCAGCCTCTAATGAAAAACTGTTTTTT. Protein sequence: CASRNQPASNEKLFF.